This passage covers 14 T cell receptor beta chains from one sample sequenced in a study of T cells in Graves' hyperthyroidism and ophthalmopathy. Authors of the study amplified TCR beta CDR3 regions from RNA transcripts. Using the HTBI primer set, a first-round RT-PCR was run on the TCR CDR3. TCRdb processed the multiplex PCR reads anew with MiXCR; each CDR3 protein has one entry. Among hundreds of thousands of distinct CDR3 sequences, about 15% were seen once, and the ten largest hold about 3.9%. The specimen sequenced was blood. The receptor set was obtained from a woman aged 35 to 49 with Graves' ophthalmopathy.

J is TRBJ1-2 and V is TRBV29-1, with D possibly TRBD1 on 6 matching bases. The CDR3 extends over 15 amino acids. Germline V gene sequence: CDR1 SQVTM, CDR2 ANQGSEA. Trimming removed 0 bases at V and 5 bases at J, with 16 bases between. Written as DNA, the CDR3 is TGCAGCGTTGAAGATCGAGCGTTAGGGGGGTATGGCTACACCTTC. Its protein product is CSVEDRALGGYGYTF.

This clonotype was detected many times. The V gene is TRBV5-1, the J gene TRBJ2-5; a weak D match, TRBD1 (5 bases). The CDR3 is made up of 15 amino acids. Trimming took off 0 bases at V and 1 base at J, with 10 bases between the two ends. Looked up from germline, CDR1 is SGHRS and CDR2 is YFSETQ. The CDR3 nucleotides read TGCGCCAGCAGCTTGGAAGGGCAGGGCCAAGAGACCCAGTACTTC. Translation: CASSLEGQGQETQYF.

This clonotype was seen many times. The chain recombines TRBV20-1 with TRBJ2-5, with no clear D. Germline lookup yields CDR1 DFQATT and CDR2 SNEGSKA (reference sequence). V lost 0 bases to trimming and J lost 3 bases, with 14 bases between them. The CDR3 extends over 15 amino acids. The CDR3 coding sequence is TGCAGTGCTAGAGATATTGGCAGGTCAAAAGAGACCCAGTACTTC. It translates to CSARDIGRSKETQYF.

This clonotype was observed at least ten times. This rearrangement joins TRBV28 to TRBJ2-5; 9 bases map to TRBD2. V gave up 3 bases and J gave up 7 bases; unmatched junction bases: 9. Germline CDR1 MDHEN, CDR2 SYDVKM. This CDR3 is built from 15 residues. For the CDR3, the DNA is TGTGCCAGCAGTTTCCCCACGGGGACTAGCTCGACCCAGTACTTC. Protein product: CASSFPTGTSSTQYF.

This chain uses TRBV6-1 with TRBJ1-1, with D perhaps matching TRBD1 (5 bases). The CDR3 is 15 amino acids. Per germline, CDR1 MNHNS and CDR2 SASEGT. V lost 6 bases to trimming and J lost 5 bases, with 19 bases between them. This CDR3 is CASSWGGGVRTEAFF. The CDR3 DNA follows: TGTGCCAGCAGCTGGGGGGGGGGGGTCAGAACTGAAGCTTTCTTT.

The V and J genes are TRBV6-1 and TRBJ1-5; 7 positions agree with TRBD1. V was clipped by 5 bases and J by 3 bases; unmatched bases: 4. This CDR3 is built from 14 residues. Germline loops: CDR1 MNHNS, CDR2 SASEGT. CDR3 coding DNA: TGTGCCAGCAGTAATGACAGGGTCAATCAGCCCCAGCATTTT. It translates to CASSNDRVNQPQHF.

The table lists this clonotype with many counts. This chain connects TRBV28 to TRBJ1-2; TRBD1 matches at 10 bases. Looked up from germline, CDR1 is MDHEN and CDR2 is SYDVKM. V gave up 4 bases and J gave up 8 bases; unmatched junction bases: 7. The CDR3 runs 14 residues. The CDR3 region has the DNA TGTGCCAGCAGTTCCCCCGGGACAGGGGCGGGCTACACCTTC. Its protein product is CASSSPGTGAGYTF.

This clonotype was recorded a few times. The rearrangement uses TRBV7-6 and TRBJ2-5; TRBD1 aligns across 7 bases. J was trimmed by 4 bases and V by 5 bases; bases with no gene match: 7. The CDR3 covers 14 residues. Germline loops: CDR1 SGHVS, CDR2 FNYEAQ. CDR3 residues: CASSTRAGGETQYF. The CDR3 DNA reads TGTGCCAGCAGCACAAGGGCAGGGGGAGAGACCCAGTACTTC.

This clonotype was counted at least ten times. The chain carries TRBV6-1 and TRBJ1-2, with no clear D. The CDR3 is 15 residues long. Germline V gene sequence: CDR1 MNHNS, CDR2 SASEGT. Trimming took off 2 bases at V and 0 bases at J, with 10 bases between the two ends. Written as DNA, the CDR3 is TGTGCCAGCAGTGAACTCTCGGGAGCTAACTATGGCTACACCTTC. Its translation: CASSELSGANYGYTF.

Points on this clonotype: A much larger clone sits a single nucleotide away, making a read error possible. This chain connects TRBV28 to TRBJ2-5; 11 nucleotides line up with TRBD2. The V gene end was trimmed by 5 bases and the J gene end by 2 bases; junction bases not matched to a gene: 13. The CDR3 extends over 18 amino acids. Germline V gives CDR1 MDHEN, CDR2 SYDVKM. CDR3 DNA sequence: TGTGCCAGCAGTCCCACTTTCGGGACTAGCGGACCACAAGAGACCCAGTACTTC. Translating gives CASSPTFGTSGPQETQYF.

This clonotype was detected ten times or more. V gene TRBV11-2 combines with J gene TRBJ2-7; 8 positions match TRBD1. Germline V CDR1 and CDR2: SGHAT, FQNNGV. V trimming: 2 bases; J trimming: 3 bases; junction bases outside the gene matches: 12. The CDR3 totals 17 residues. CDR3 sequence (DNA): TGTGCCAGCAGCTTACGAGCCGGGACAGGAACCTTCTACGAGCAGTACTTC. Protein sequence: CASSLRAGTGTFYEQYF.

This clonotype was seen at least ten times. The gene calls are TRBV6-5 and TRBJ1-2; 7 positions match TRBD1. V lost 2 bases, J lost 5 bases, and 5 bases stayed unmatched. CDR1 MNHEY and CDR2 SVGAGI come from the germline V gene. The CDR3 spans 14 residues. DNA for the CDR3: TGTGCCAGCAGTTACGCGACAGGGTTGTATGGCTACACCTTC. This translates into CASSYATGLYGYTF.

The CDR3 DNA reads as TGTGCCTCGACAAGGGGTCCTGGGGCCAACGTCCTGACTTTC. Translating gives CASTRGPGANVLTF. The chain uses TRBV30 and TRBJ2-6, with D maybe TRBD1 (5 bases). This CDR3 contains 14 residues. CDR1 and CDR2 (germline): GTSNPN, SVGIG (reference sequence). With 7 bases removed from V and 2 bases from J, the gap between germline ends came to 12 bases. The variable domain in full, with the rest retrieved from reference TRBV30 and TRBJ2-6, is SQTIHQWPATLVQPVGSPLSLECTVEGTSNPNLYWYRQAAGRGLQLLFYSVGIGQISSEVPQNLSASRPQDRQFILSSKKLLLSDSGFYLCASTRGPGANVLTFGAGSRLTVL.

This clonotype was seen a handful of times. The gene calls are TRBV30 and TRBJ1-5, with 9 positions matching TRBD1. The CDR3 sequence is 15 residues long. The V gene end was trimmed by 6 bases and the J gene end by 5 bases; junction bases not matched to a gene: 11. Germline loops: CDR1 GTSNPN, CDR2 SVGIG (reference sequence). The CDR3 sequence is CACQEGTGGDQPQHF. The DNA for the CDR3 is TGTGCCTGCCAAGAGGGAACAGGGGGCGATCAGCCCCAGCATTTT.